This T cell receptor beta chain stems from a study of kidney transplant recipient with SARS-CoV-2 infection. Per germline, CDR1 LNHDA and CDR2 SQIVND (reference sequence). The CDR3 runs to 13 residues. V was cut by 5 bases and J by 0 bases, with 7 bases left in between. Each CDR3 protein gets one entry after TCRdb re-called the reads with MiXCR. The sample consists of under 250,000 distinct CDR3 sequences, around 28% of them appearing once. Many counts were recorded for this clonotype. The source of this sequence is a young adult male patient who had COVID-19 and was a kidney transplant recipient. Certain T cells may be donor cells from the graft. Sequenced material: a blood sample, taken at baseline and on roughly day 120 from a kidney transplant recipient. V and J are TRBV19 and TRBJ1-2; D is unresolved. This CDR3 reads CASSPTTNYGYTF. CDR3 coding DNA: TGTGCCAGTAGTCCGACTACTAACTATGGCTACACCTTC.